Listed below are T cell receptor beta chains from one sample, sequenced in a study of blood T cell repertoires in COVID-19. Here immunoSEQ multiplex PCR was the method, and the copy in TCRdb shows in-frame clones only, minus some. The top ten clones hold about 39% of a sample with about 120,000 clones, around 80% of them seen once. The source material was peripheral blood. These receptor sequences come from a middle-aged man with active or convalescent COVID-19. The CDR3 runs from the conserved cysteine through the conserved F or W. Fields, in order: clone size, J gene, V gene, D gene, CDR3 protein, CDR3 DNA. A D gene is named only where the DNA matches it firmly. Size is omitted from some rows. Given values are once, few, many or a class for expanded clones.

>.|TRBJ2-1|TRBV24-1|TRBD1
CATSDNAGGYEQFF
TGTGCCACCAGTGATAATGCAGGGGGATATGAGCAGTTCTTC
>.|TRBJ2-1|TRBV7-9|.
CASSPRILGRSSYNEQFF
TGTGCCAGCAGCCCCCGGATTTTGGGGAGGAGCTCCTACAATGAGCAGTTCTTC
>few|TRBJ1-2|TRBV14|.
CASSQAPTLGFGYGYTF
TGTGCCAGCAGCCAGGCCCCGACACTCGGTTTTGGGTATGGCTACACCTTC
>once|TRBJ2-3|TRBV6-2/TRBV6-3|TRBD2
CASSYGGGRADTQYF
TGTGCCAGCAGTTATGGCGGGGGGAGGGCAGATACGCAGTATTTT
>.|TRBJ1-4|TRBV7-9|.
CASSPTGYEKLFF
TGTGCCAGCAGCCCGACAGGATATGAAAAACTGTTTTTT
>.|TRBJ2-1|TRBV5-6|.
CASSLDWADEQFF
TGTGCCAGCAGCTTGGACTGGGCCGATGAGCAGTTCTTC
>.|TRBJ2-1|TRBV12-3/TRBV12-4|.
CASRLLYEQFF
TGTGCCAGTCGACTCTTATACGAGCAGTTCTTC
>.|TRBJ1-4|TRBV14|.
CASSQVQGGATNEKLFF
TGTGCCAGCAGCCAGGTTCAAGGGGGGGCAACTAATGAAAAACTGTTTTTT
>.|TRBJ2-2|TRBV12-3/TRBV12-4|.
CASTRTRTGELFF
TGTGCCAGCACCCGGACTCGCACCGGGGAGCTGTTTTTT
>.|TRBJ2-1|TRBV5-4|.
CASSLRQDNEQFF
TGTGCCAGCAGCTTGAGACAGGACAATGAGCAGTTCTTC
>.|TRBJ2-7|TRBV23-1|TRBD2
CASSQSFGSGAPAYEQYF
TGCGCCAGCAGTCAATCGTTCGGGAGCGGGGCCCCCGCCTACGAGCAGTACTTC
>.|TRBJ2-5|TRBV29-1|.
CSATSGGKETQYF
TGCAGCGCAACCTCAGGGGGGAAAGAGACCCAGTACTTC
>.|TRBJ2-1|TRBV7-6|TRBD2
CASSFGGASSYNEQFF
TGTGCCAGCAGCTTCGGGGGGGCTTCCTCCTACAATGAGCAGTTCTTC
>.|TRBJ2-1|TRBV5-1|TRBD2
CASSWGLAGENEQFF
TGCGCCAGCAGCTGGGGACTAGCGGGGGAGAATGAGCAGTTCTTC